These 12 T cell receptor beta chains share one sample of origin, sequenced in a study of CD8 T cells in Susac syndrome. RNA was extracted with the RNeasy kit, and a quantity of about 0.45 to 1 ug was reverse transcribed using random hexamers. TCRdb itself ran the immunoSEQ multiplex PCR reads through MiXCR, one entry per CDR3 protein. This sample has roughly 110,000 distinct CDR3 sequences, with approximately 94% found just once. The specimen sequenced was CD8+ T cells from PBMCs. These receptors were obtained from a human donor with Susac syndrome.

The chain links TRBV20-1 to TRBJ2-7, with D unresolved. The ends were cut back, 0 bases at V and 4 bases at J, with 10 bases in the middle. CDR1 DFQATT and CDR2 SNEGSKA come from the germline V gene (reference sequence). The CDR3 is 13 amino acids. CDR3 region: CSARDAVSYEQYF. CDR3 in DNA: TGCAGTGCTAGAGATGCGGTGAGTTACGAGCAGTACTTC.

The chain has TRBV11-2 and TRBJ2-5; TRBD2 matches at 7 bases. Germline V gene lookup returns CDR1 SGHAT and CDR2 FQNNGV. The CDR3 is made up of 13 amino acids. V gave up 1 base and J gave up 6 bases; unmatched junction bases: 2. DNA of the CDR3: TGTGCCAGCAGCTTAGCGGGGGGAAAGACCCAGTACTTC. Translated: CASSLAGGKTQYF.

This chain uses TRBV7-3 with TRBJ2-7; 9 nucleotides agree with TRBD1. Trimming took 5 bases from V and 4 from J; bases not matched to a gene: 9. The CDR3 is made up of 15 amino acids. The V gene's germline CDR1 is SGHTA and CDR2 FQGTGA. CDR3 residues: CASSKSPGQGYEQYF. The DNA for the CDR3 is TGTGCCAGCAGCAAGTCGCCGGGACAGGGTTACGAGCAGTACTTC.

This rearrangement joins TRBV29-1 to TRBJ2-3; D unclear. Deletions cut 0 bases from V and 8 bases from J, with 6 bases between. The V gene's germline CDR1 is SQVTM and CDR2 ANQGSEA. The CDR3 has 11 residues. CDR3 in amino acids: CSVEEDGTQYF. CDR3 nucleotides: TGCAGCGTTGAAGAGGATGGTACGCAGTATTTT.

This clonotype came up a few times. The rearrangement links TRBV9 to TRBJ2-2, with D unresolved. The CDR3 contains 13 residues. In germline, CDR1 is SGDLS, CDR2 YYNGEE. V was shortened by 2 bases and J by 4 bases, with 6 bases between the two germline ends. The CDR3, as DNA: TGTGCCAGCAGCGTGAGAGGCACCGGGGAGCTGTTTTTT. This sequence encodes CASSVRGTGELFF.

This clonotype was seen only once. The V call is TRBV10-2, the J call TRBJ2-3; D not certain. Trimming pared 2 bases from V and 2 bases from J, leaving 8 bases between. This CDR3 is 14 amino acids long. Germline lookup yields CDR1 WSHSY and CDR2 SAAADI. For the CDR3, the DNA is TGCGCCAGCAGTGAGCGACCCTTCACAGATACGCAGTATTTT. Its protein is CASSERPFTDTQYF.

The gene calls are TRBV20-1 and TRBJ2-7; D is unresolved. V dropped 4 bases and J dropped 0 bases, with 13 bases sitting between them. This CDR3 contains 14 residues. Germline V CDR1 and CDR2: DFQATT, SNEGSKA (reference sequence). The CDR3 reads CSATDIRVSYEQYF. The CDR3 nucleotides read TGCAGTGCTACCGACATTAGAGTCTCCTACGAGCAGTACTTC.

DNA of the CDR3: TGCAGCGGGACTAGCGGGGGGGCCGGGGATACGCAGTATTTT. Translating gives CSGTSGGAGDTQYF. The genes are TRBV29-1 and TRBJ2-3; 15 positions match TRBD2. V trimming: 7 bases; J trimming: 6 bases; junction bases outside the gene matches: 5. The CDR3 has 14 residues. Germline V CDR1 and CDR2: SQVTM, ANQGSEA.

V and J are TRBV9 and TRBJ1-1; 8 bases are a match to TRBD1. The V gene's germline CDR1 is SGDLS and CDR2 YYNGEE. With V trimmed by 0 bases and J by 8 bases, 3 bases remained unmatched. The CDR3 extends over 13 amino acids. This CDR3 is CASSVERDREAFF. The CDR3 DNA reads TGTGCCAGCAGCGTAGAACGGGACAGGGAAGCTTTCTTT.

V usage is TRBV4-1 and J usage is TRBJ2-3; D is unresolved. V lost 8 bases, J lost 2 bases, and 11 bases lay in between. There are 13 residues in the CDR3. The germline CDR1 and CDR2 sequences are MGHRA and YSYEKL. The CDR3, as DNA: TGCGCCAGCGCCCCCCGGTACACAGATACGCAGTATTTT. As protein: CASAPRYTDTQYF.

The chain is built from TRBV20-1 and TRBJ2-5, with a possible D match to TRBD2 (8 bases). Germline V gene sequence: CDR1 DFQATT, CDR2 SNEGSKA (reference sequence). V dropped 5 bases and J dropped 2 bases, with 18 bases sitting between them. The CDR3 extends over 15 amino acids. The CDR3 sequence is CSARGGDRNQETQYF. For the CDR3, the DNA is TGCAGTGCTCGGGGGGGGGACAGAAATCAAGAGACCCAGTACTTC.

V usage is TRBV29-1 and J usage is TRBJ1-1; D is undetermined. The CDR3 extends over 13 amino acids. Germline loops: CDR1 SQVTM, CDR2 ANQGSEA. V lost 8 bases to trimming and J lost 1 base, with 14 bases between them. The CDR3 is CSSEGSGNTEAFF. The CDR3 DNA is TGCAGCTCCGAGGGCAGTGGGAACACTGAAGCTTTCTTT.